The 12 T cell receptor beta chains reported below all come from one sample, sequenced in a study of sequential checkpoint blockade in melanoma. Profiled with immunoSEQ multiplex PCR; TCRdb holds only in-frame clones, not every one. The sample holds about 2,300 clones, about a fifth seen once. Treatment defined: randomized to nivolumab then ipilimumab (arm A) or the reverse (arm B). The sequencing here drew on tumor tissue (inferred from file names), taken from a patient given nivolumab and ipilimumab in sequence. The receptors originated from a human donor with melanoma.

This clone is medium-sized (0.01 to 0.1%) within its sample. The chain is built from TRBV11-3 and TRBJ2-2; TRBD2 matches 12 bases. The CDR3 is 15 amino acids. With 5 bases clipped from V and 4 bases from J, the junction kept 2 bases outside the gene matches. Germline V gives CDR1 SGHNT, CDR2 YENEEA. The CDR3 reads CASSRGLAGTGELFF. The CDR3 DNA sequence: TGTGCCAGCAGCCGGGGACTAGCGGGCACCGGGGAGCTGTTTTTT. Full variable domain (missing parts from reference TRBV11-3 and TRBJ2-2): EAGVVQSPRYKIIEKKQPVAFWCNPISGHNTLYWYLQNLGQGPELLIRYENEEAVDDSQLPKDRFSAERLKGVDSTLKIQPAELGDSAVYLCASSRGLAGTGELFFGEGSRLTVL.

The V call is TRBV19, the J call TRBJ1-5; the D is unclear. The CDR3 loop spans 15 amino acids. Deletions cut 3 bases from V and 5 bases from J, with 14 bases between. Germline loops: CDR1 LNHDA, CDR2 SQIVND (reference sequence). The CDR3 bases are TGTGCCAGTAGTATTAAAAATAGGGAGCATCAGCCCCAGCATTTT. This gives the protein CASSIKNREHQPQHF.

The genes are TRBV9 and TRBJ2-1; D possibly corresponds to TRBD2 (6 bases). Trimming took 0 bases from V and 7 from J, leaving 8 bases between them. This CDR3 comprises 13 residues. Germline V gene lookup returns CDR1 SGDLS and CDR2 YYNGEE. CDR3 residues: CASSVALANEQFF. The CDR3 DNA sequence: TGTGCCAGCAGCGTAGCCCTAGCGAATGAGCAGTTCTTC.

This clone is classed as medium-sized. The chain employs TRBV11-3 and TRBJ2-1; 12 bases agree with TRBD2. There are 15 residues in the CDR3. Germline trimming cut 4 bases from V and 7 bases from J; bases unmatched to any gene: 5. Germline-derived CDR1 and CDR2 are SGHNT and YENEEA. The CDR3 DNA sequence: TGTGCCAGCAGCTCCGGGACTAGCGGGTCTAATGAGCAGTTCTTC. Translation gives CASSSGTSGSNEQFF.

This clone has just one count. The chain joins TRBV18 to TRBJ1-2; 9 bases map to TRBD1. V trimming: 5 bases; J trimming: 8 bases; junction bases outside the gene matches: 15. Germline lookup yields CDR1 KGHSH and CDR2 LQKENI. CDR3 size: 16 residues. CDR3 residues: CASSSRPGQGYFGYTF. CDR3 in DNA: TGTGCCAGCTCATCGAGACCGGGACAGGGATATTTCGGCTACACCTTC.

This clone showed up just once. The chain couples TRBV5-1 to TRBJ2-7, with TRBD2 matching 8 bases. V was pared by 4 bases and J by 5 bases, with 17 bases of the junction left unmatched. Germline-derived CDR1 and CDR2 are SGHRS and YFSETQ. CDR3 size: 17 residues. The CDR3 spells CASSHRPPGTRNDEQYF. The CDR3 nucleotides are TGCGCCAGCAGCCATCGACCCCCCGGGACTAGGAACGACGAGCAGTACTTC.

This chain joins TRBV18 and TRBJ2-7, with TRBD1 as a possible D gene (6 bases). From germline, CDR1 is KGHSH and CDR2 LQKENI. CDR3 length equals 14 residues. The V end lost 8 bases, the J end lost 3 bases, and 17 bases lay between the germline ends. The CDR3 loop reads CASAVYMDSYEQYF. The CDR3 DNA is TGTGCCAGCGCAGTTTATATGGACAGCTACGAGCAGTACTTC. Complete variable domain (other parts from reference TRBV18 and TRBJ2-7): NAGVMQNPRHLVRRRGQEARLRCSPMKGHSHVYWYRQLPEEGLKFMVYLQKENIIDESGMPKERFSAEFPKEGPSILRIQQVVRGDSAAYFCASAVYMDSYEQYFGPGTRLTVT.

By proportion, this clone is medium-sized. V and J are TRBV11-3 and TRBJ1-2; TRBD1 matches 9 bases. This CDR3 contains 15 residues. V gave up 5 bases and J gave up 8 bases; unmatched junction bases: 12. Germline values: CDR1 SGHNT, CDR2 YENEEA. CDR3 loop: CASSPHAGQGGGYTF. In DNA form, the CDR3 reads TGTGCCAGCAGCCCACACGCGGGACAGGGTGGGGGCTACACCTTC.

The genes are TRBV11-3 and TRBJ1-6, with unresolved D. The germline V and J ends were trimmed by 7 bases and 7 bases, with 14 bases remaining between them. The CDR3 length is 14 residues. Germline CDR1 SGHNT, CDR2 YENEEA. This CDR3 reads CASTFDRFNSPLHF. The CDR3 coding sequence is TGTGCCAGCACCTTTGACCGGTTCAATTCACCCCTCCACTTT.

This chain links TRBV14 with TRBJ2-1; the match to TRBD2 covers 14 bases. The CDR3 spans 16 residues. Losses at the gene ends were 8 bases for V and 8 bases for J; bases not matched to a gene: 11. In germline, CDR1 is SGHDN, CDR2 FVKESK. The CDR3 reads CASARLGLAGVHEQFF. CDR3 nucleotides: TGTGCCAGCGCGCGACTGGGACTAGCGGGAGTCCATGAGCAGTTCTTC.

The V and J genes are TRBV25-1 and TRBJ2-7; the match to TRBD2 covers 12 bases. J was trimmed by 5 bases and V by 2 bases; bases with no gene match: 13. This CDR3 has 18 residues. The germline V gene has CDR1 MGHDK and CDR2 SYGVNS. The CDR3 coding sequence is TGTGCCAGCAGTGAAACCTCCTCTAGCGGGAGGGCATGGGACGAGCAGTACTTC. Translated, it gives CASSETSSSGRAWDEQYF.

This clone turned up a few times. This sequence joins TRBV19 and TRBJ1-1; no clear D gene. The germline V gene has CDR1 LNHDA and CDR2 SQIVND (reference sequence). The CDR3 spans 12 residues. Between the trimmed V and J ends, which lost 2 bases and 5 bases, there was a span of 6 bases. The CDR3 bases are TGTGCCAGTAGTATAATGGGAACTGAAGCTTTCTTT. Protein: CASSIMGTEAFF.